One and the same sample provided the 28 T cell receptor beta chains below, sequenced in a study of blood T cell repertoires in COVID-19. The repertoire was sequenced with immunoSEQ multiplex PCR; TCRdb's copy has only in-frame clones and lacks some. Of under 150,000 clones in the sample, roughly 85% were seen once. Specimen: peripheral blood. These receptors originate from a human donor in a cohort sampled during active COVID-19.

V usage is TRBV3-1 (or the pseudogene TRBV3-2) and J usage is TRBJ1-1; D perhaps matches TRBD1 (5 bases). This CDR3 is built from 13 residues. V was shortened by 4 bases and J by 1 base, with 7 bases between the two germline ends. Germline-derived CDR1 and CDR2 are LGHDT and YNNKEL (reference sequence). The CDR3 region is CASSLQGNTEAFF. The CDR3 bases are TGTGCCAGCAGCCTCCAGGGGAACACTGAAGCTTTCTTT.

The V gene is TRBV7-2, the J gene TRBJ1-3, with a weak D call TRBD1 (6 bases). This CDR3 region has 15 residues. The ends were cut back, 4 bases at V and 0 bases at J, with 10 bases in the middle. CDR1 and CDR2 (germline): SGHTA, FQGNSA. CDR3 bases: TGTGCCAGCAGCTCAACAGGGAGCTCTGGAAACACCATATATTTT. Translation: CASSSTGSSGNTIYF. Looking up the rest from reference TRBV7-2 and TRBJ1-3 gives the full variable domain: GAGVSQSPSNKVTEKGKDVELRCDPISGHTALYWYRQSLGQGLEFLIYFQGNSAPDKSGLPSDRFSAERTGGSVSTLTIQRTQQEDSAVYLCASSSTGSSGNTIYFGEGSWLTVV.

The rearrangement links TRBV6-6 to TRBJ2-7; TRBD2 might be the D (5 bases). V was shortened by 6 bases and J by 7 bases, with 19 bases between the two germline ends. Germline V CDR1 and CDR2: MNHNY, SVGAGI (reference sequence). CDR3 length: 14 amino acids. The CDR3 protein is CASRVQLSTREQYF. CDR3 sequence (DNA): TGTGCCAGCAGAGTTCAGCTTTCTACTAGGGAGCAGTACTTC.

The chain combines TRBV4-3 with TRBJ2-7, with D unresolved. V lost 0 bases and J 2 bases, leaving 11 bases between the germline ends. From germline, CDR1 is LGHNA and CDR2 YSLEER. This CDR3 is 15 amino acids long. The CDR3 bases are TGCGCCAGCAGCCAAGATGATGGCAGGACCTACGAGCAGTACTTC. Translating gives CASSQDDGRTYEQYF.

The chain employs TRBV6-4 and TRBJ2-7; TRBD2 matches 8 bases. This CDR3 has 13 residues. Trimming at V came to 1 base and at J to 6 bases, leaving 2 bases not matched to a gene. Looked up from germline, CDR1 is MRHNA and CDR2 is SNTAGT. DNA of the CDR3: TGTGCCAGCAGTGACTGGGCGGGGGGCGAGCAGTACTTC. Translation gives CASSDWAGGEQYF.

The chain recombines TRBV5-1 with TRBJ2-5; no definite D call. The CDR3 is made up of 13 amino acids. Trimming shortened V by 0 bases and J by 9 bases, and 12 bases separated the two germline ends. The germline V gene encodes CDR1 SGHRS and CDR2 YFSETQ. The CDR3 loop is CASSLGLELAQYF. The CDR3 coding sequence is TGCGCCAGCAGCTTGGGTCTTGAATTAGCCCAGTACTTC. Using reference TRBV5-1 and TRBJ2-5 for the parts outside the CDR3, the full variable domain is KAGVTQTPRYLIKTRGQQVTLSCSPISGHRSVSWYQQTPGQGLQFLFEYFSETQRNKGNFPGRFSGRQFSNSRSEMNVSTLELGDSALYLCASSLGLELAQYFGPGTRLLVL.

The rearrangement joins TRBV7-2 to TRBJ1-4; TRBD1 aligns across 8 bases. The CDR3 length is 14 residues. CDR1 and CDR2 from the germline V gene are SGHTA and FQGNSA. Losses at the gene ends were 5 bases for V and 8 bases for J; bases not matched to a gene: 7. CDR3 coding DNA: TGTGCCAGCAGCCCAGGGGGCTTAGGCGAAAAACTGTTTTTT. It codes for CASSPGGLGEKLFF.

The chain has TRBV7-2 and TRBJ1-4, with D uncertain. Germline lookup yields CDR1 SGHTA and CDR2 FQGNSA. The CDR3 consists of 15 residues. Deletions cut 3 bases from V and 8 bases from J, with 16 bases between. In DNA form, the CDR3 reads TGTGCCAGCAGCTTCAACACCGGCGGCGGGGAAAAACTGTTTTTT. This sequence encodes CASSFNTGGGEKLFF.

V and J are TRBV5-1 and TRBJ1-3; 8 positions match TRBD1. The CDR3 runs to 14 residues. Per the germline V gene, CDR1 is SGHRS and CDR2 is YFSETQ. Trimming took 0 bases from V and 5 from J; bases not matched to a gene: 1. The CDR3 DNA sequence: TGCGCCAGCAGCTTGGGACAGGGGAGAAACACCATATATTTT. It is translated as CASSLGQGRNTIYF. Full variable domain (remainder filled in from reference TRBV5-1 and TRBJ1-3): KAGVTQTPRYLIKTRGQQVTLSCSPISGHRSVSWYQQTPGQGLQFLFEYFSETQRNKGNFPGRFSGRQFSNSRSEMNVSTLELGDSALYLCASSLGQGRNTIYFGEGSWLTVV.

This clone showed up just a few times. The chain joins TRBV28 to TRBJ2-7, with D hard to call. Per germline, CDR1 MDHEN and CDR2 SYDVKM. Between the trimmed V and J ends, which lost 4 bases and 5 bases, there was a span of 18 bases. The CDR3 contains 15 residues. CDR3 loop: CASSYAAPQRNEQYF. The CDR3 DNA reads TGTGCCAGCAGTTACGCGGCCCCCCAGCGAAACGAGCAGTACTTC.

This clone was observed a handful of times. V is TRBV9 and J is TRBJ2-2; 9 bases are a match to TRBD2. The CDR3 is made up of 15 amino acids. V lost 3 bases to trimming and J lost 4 bases; unmatched junction nucleotides: 4. Germline V CDR1 and CDR2: SGDLS, YYNGEE. The CDR3 loop is CASSERGDSTGELFF. The CDR3 region has the DNA TGTGCCAGCAGCGAGCGGGGGGACTCCACCGGGGAGCTGTTTTTT.

Here the CDR3 reads CASSQDRGMNTEAFF. DNA for the CDR3: TGCGCCAGCAGCCAAGATCGGGGGATGAACACTGAAGCTTTCTTT. The chain uses TRBV4-3 and TRBJ1-1; D is possibly TRBD1 (5 bases). CDR1 is LGHNA, CDR2 YSLEER, per germline. There are 15 residues in the CDR3. V was clipped by 0 bases and J by 0 bases, with 8 bases between them.

This clone was found many times. V and J are TRBV19 and TRBJ2-7; 7 nucleotides line up with TRBD1. Germline CDR1 reads LNHDA; CDR2 reads SQIVND (reference sequence). CDR3 size: 13 residues. V lost 3 bases, J lost 7 bases, and 6 bases stayed unmatched. The CDR3 protein is CASSMSRRGEQYF. CDR3 DNA: TGTGCCAGTAGTATGAGTCGCAGGGGGGAGCAGTACTTC. Drawing the rest from reference TRBV19 and TRBJ2-7, the complete variable domain is DGGITQSPKYLFRKEGQNVTLSCEQNLNHDAMYWYRQDPGQGLRLIYYSQIVNDFQKGDIAEGYSVSREKKESFPLTVTSAQKNPTAFYLCASSMSRRGEQYFGPGTRLTVT.

This clone has only one observation. The chain combines TRBV7-2 with TRBJ2-7, with 10 bases matching TRBD1. Trimming removed 5 bases from V and 5 bases from J; junction bases left unmatched: 6. The CDR3 loop spans 14 amino acids. Germline CDR1 SGHTA, CDR2 FQGNSA. CDR3 sequence reads: CASSLRDRGHEQYF. The CDR3 DNA is TGTGCCAGCAGCCTCAGGGACAGGGGCCACGAGCAGTACTTC.

The gene calls are TRBV5-4 and TRBJ2-7, with 8 bases lining up with TRBD1. The germline V gene has CDR1 SGHNT and CDR2 YYREEE (reference sequence). V shed 3 bases, J shed 4 bases, and the junction held 6 bases outside the gene matches. The CDR3 spans 14 residues. The CDR3 region has the DNA TGTGCCAGCAGCTCCGGACAGGGTGGGTACGAGCAGTACTTC. This translates into CASSSGQGGYEQYF.

This sequence joins TRBV5-5 and TRBJ1-5; 10 bases align to TRBD1. CDR1 and CDR2 from the germline V gene are SGHKS and YYEKEE (reference sequence). The ends lost 4 bases at V and 11 bases at J; junction bases unmatched: 6. The CDR3 length is 13 residues. The CDR3 nucleotides are TGTGCCAGCAGCACGGGGACAGGGGCGGCCCAGCATTTT. It encodes CASSTGTGAAQHF. The full variable domain, with the rest looked up from reference TRBV5-5 and TRBJ1-5, is DAGVTQSPTHLIKTRGQQVTLRCSPISGHKSVSWYQQVLGQGPQFIFQYYEKEERGRGNFPDRFSARQFPNYSSELNVNALLLGDSALYLCASSTGTGAAQHFGDGTRLSIL.

The CDR3 nucleotides read TGCGCCAGCAGCTATGATGGGACAGGGGGCGGCTACACCTTC. Protein sequence: CASSYDGTGGGYTF. The V gene is TRBV5-1, the J gene TRBJ1-2, with 12 bases that match TRBD1. The CDR3 consists of 14 residues. Per germline, CDR1 SGHRS and CDR2 YFSETQ. Unmatched junction bases numbered 5, after V lost 3 bases and J lost 8 bases. Full variable domain (remainder filled in from reference TRBV5-1 and TRBJ1-2): KAGVTQTPRYLIKTRGQQVTLSCSPISGHRSVSWYQQTPGQGLQFLFEYFSETQRNKGNFPGRFSGRQFSNSRSEMNVSTLELGDSALYLCASSYDGTGGGYTFGSGTRLTVV.

This clone turned up a few times. This sequence joins TRBV29-1 and TRBJ2-7, with TRBD1 identical over 8 bases. The CDR3 length is 14 residues. Germline V gene lookup returns CDR1 SQVTM and CDR2 ANQGSEA. The junction had 8 bases not matched to a gene; V was cut back by 4 bases and J by 3 bases. CDR3 amino acids: CSVAVQGASYEQYF. The CDR3 nucleotides read TGCAGCGTTGCGGTCCAGGGGGCGAGCTACGAGCAGTACTTC.

The chain couples TRBV19 to TRBJ1-5; 7 positions match TRBD1. Germline CDR1 and CDR2: LNHDA and SQIVND (reference sequence). This CDR3 is built from 18 residues. The junction had 22 bases not matched to a gene; V was cut back by 8 bases and J by 6 bases. The CDR3 DNA reads TGTGCCAGTTCCATATCCGGGACAGTCGAGAGTTTTGTTCAGCCCCAGCATTTT. It specifies CASSISGTVESFVQPQHF.

The V and J genes are TRBV5-1 and TRBJ1-5; the match to TRBD1 covers 8 bases. The CDR3 is made up of 16 amino acids. Losses at the gene ends were 4 bases for V and 6 bases for J; bases not matched to a gene: 12. Germline CDR1 and CDR2: SGHRS and YFSETQ. CDR3 sequence (DNA): TGCGCCAGCAGCCTTCAACCAGGGGGCGAGGGTCAGCCCCAGCATTTT. It specifies CASSLQPGGEGQPQHF.

The table lists this clone with a few counts. The chain employs TRBV10-3 and TRBJ1-1; 7 positions match TRBD1. Germline assignment: CDR1 ENHRY and CDR2 SYGVKD. Trimming took 10 bases from V and 2 from J; bases not matched to a gene: 10. The CDR3 has 14 residues. The CDR3 loop is CATQGGRQNTEAFF. The CDR3 coding sequence is TGTGCCACTCAGGGGGGACGACAAAACACTGAAGCTTTCTTT.

The CDR3 bases are TGCAGCGTTGCGGTAGCGGGGGGGCGAGATACGCAGTATTTT. Residues: CSVAVAGGRDTQYF. The rearrangement uses TRBV29-1 and TRBJ2-3; TRBD2 matches 11 bases. The CDR3 runs to 14 residues. Losses at the gene ends were 4 bases for V and 5 bases for J; bases not matched to a gene: 5. CDR1 and CDR2 from the germline V gene are SQVTM and ANQGSEA.

The chain links TRBV5-5 to TRBJ2-3; D possibly corresponds to TRBD1 (6 bases). With 5 bases removed from V and 0 bases from J, the gap between germline ends came to 16 bases. CDR1 and CDR2 (germline): SGHKS, YYEKEE (reference sequence). This CDR3 is built from 16 residues. The CDR3 protein is CASSTAARGSTDTQYF. CDR3 DNA sequence: TGTGCCAGCAGTACCGCGGCCAGGGGTAGCACAGATACGCAGTATTTT.

The rearrangement links TRBV5-1 to TRBJ2-3; a weak D match, TRBD1 (5 bases). CDR1 is SGHRS and CDR2 is YFSETQ in the germline V gene. The CDR3 has 14 amino acids. V was cut by 8 bases and J by 2 bases, with 15 bases left in between. In nucleotides, the CDR3 is TGCGCCAGTCGTTCAGGGCTCGACACAGATACGCAGTATTTT. It translates to CASRSGLDTDTQYF. Based on the CDR3 plus reference TRBV5-1 and TRBJ2-3, the full variable domain is KAGVTQTPRYLIKTRGQQVTLSCSPISGHRSVSWYQQTPGQGLQFLFEYFSETQRNKGNFPGRFSGRQFSNSRSEMNVSTLELGDSALYLCASRSGLDTDTQYFGPGTRLTVL.

The rearrangement uses TRBV5-1 and TRBJ2-2; a possible D gene is TRBD1 (6 bases). Trimming cost V 3 bases and J 0 bases, with 9 bases left between them. Looked up from germline, CDR1 is SGHRS and CDR2 is YFSETQ. CDR3 length: 15 residues. The CDR3 DNA reads TGCGCCAGCAGCTCCCAGGGGACGAACACCGGGGAGCTGTTTTTT. Encoded protein: CASSSQGTNTGELFF. Drawing the rest from reference TRBV5-1 and TRBJ2-2, the complete variable domain is KAGVTQTPRYLIKTRGQQVTLSCSPISGHRSVSWYQQTPGQGLQFLFEYFSETQRNKGNFPGRFSGRQFSNSRSEMNVSTLELGDSALYLCASSSQGTNTGELFFGEGSRLTVL.

To note about this clone: One end of the junction fails to match germline, which may point to a read error. The V and J genes are TRBV7-2 and TRBJ1-2; no definite D call. Germline V CDR1 and CDR2: SGHTA, FQGNSA. The CDR3 covers 16 residues. This chain's CDR3 is CASSLAEPTYLYGYTF. The CDR3 DNA follows: TGTGCCAGCAGCCTAGCGGAACCGACATACCTTTATGGCTACACCTTC.

The V gene is TRBV5-1, the J gene TRBJ1-4, with D possibly matching TRBD1 (5 bases). The CDR3 is made up of 15 amino acids. The V end lost 2 bases, the J end lost 0 bases, and 8 bases lay between the germline ends. Germline V CDR1 and CDR2: SGHRS, YFSETQ. CDR3: CASSLQVSTNEKLFF. CDR3 DNA sequence: TGCGCCAGCAGCTTACAGGTATCAACTAATGAAAAACTGTTTTTT.

This clone was seen more than once but under ten times. The genes are TRBV7-2 and TRBJ2-3; the D gene is possibly TRBD2 (5 bases). The germline CDR1 and CDR2 sequences are SGHTA and FQGNSA. This CDR3 contains 15 residues. V lost 2 bases, J lost 2 bases, and 11 bases lay in between. CDR3 nucleotide sequence: TGTGCCAGCAGCTTACAGCGGTACCCCACAGATACGCAGTATTTT. It translates to CASSLQRYPTDTQYF.